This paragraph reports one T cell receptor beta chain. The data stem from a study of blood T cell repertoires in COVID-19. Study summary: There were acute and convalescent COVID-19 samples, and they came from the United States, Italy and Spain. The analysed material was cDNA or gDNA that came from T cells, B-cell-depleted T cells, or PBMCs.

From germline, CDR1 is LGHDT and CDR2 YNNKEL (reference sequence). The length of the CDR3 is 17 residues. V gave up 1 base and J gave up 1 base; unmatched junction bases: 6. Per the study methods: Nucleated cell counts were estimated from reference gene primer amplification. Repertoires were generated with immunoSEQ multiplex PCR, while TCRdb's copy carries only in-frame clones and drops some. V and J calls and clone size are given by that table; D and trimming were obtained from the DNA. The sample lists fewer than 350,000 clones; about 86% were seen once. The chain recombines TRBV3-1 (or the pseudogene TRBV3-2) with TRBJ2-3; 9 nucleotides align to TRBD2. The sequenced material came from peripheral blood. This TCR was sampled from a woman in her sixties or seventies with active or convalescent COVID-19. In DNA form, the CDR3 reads TGTGCCAGCAGCCAAGCGGCGGGGGGGCATCGCACAGATACGCAGTATTTT. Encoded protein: CASSQAAGGHRTDTQYF.